This is a list of T cell receptor beta chains from one sample in a study of OX40 agonist ivuxolimab in advanced cancers. Measured with immunoSEQ multiplex PCR; TCRdb has only the in-frame clones, and not every one. The sample contains around 100,000 clones, about 96% of which appear only once. Specimen: CD4+ or CD8+ T cells sorted from blood, collected in a trial of the OX40 agonist ivuxolimab. The receptors derive from an adult with an advanced solid tumor such as melanoma, head and neck, liver or kidney cancer. Each CDR3 is given with its conserved first and last residue. A D gene is named only where the DNA matches it firmly. Expanded clones are given a class, and other clones once, few, many or no size at all.

abundance: .; v_gene: TRBV28; d_gene: TRBD1; CDR3aa: CASTFPSTGRNTEAFF
abundance: .; v_gene: TRBV21-1; d_gene: .; CDR3aa: CASSRRGGGKNEQFF
abundance: once; v_gene: TRBV6-5; d_gene: .; CDR3aa: CASSYGGNEQYF
abundance: .; v_gene: TRBV5-5; d_gene: .; CDR3aa: CASSNLQGSYGYTF
abundance: .; v_gene: TRBV2; d_gene: .; CDR3aa: CASKRPGGDNEQFF
abundance: .; v_gene: TRBV7-9; d_gene: .; CDR3aa: CASSFGARPYEQYF
abundance: .; v_gene: TRBV5-1; d_gene: TRBD2; CDR3aa: CASSSVSGLSSYEQYF
abundance: .; v_gene: TRBV29-1; d_gene: .; CDR3aa: CSALTGLTIDWEQFF
abundance: .; v_gene: TRBV7-8; d_gene: .; CDR3aa: CASSLLSYSRQNVAFF
abundance: few; v_gene: TRBV7-2; d_gene: .; CDR3aa: CASSFTGTNQPQHF
abundance: .; v_gene: TRBV27; d_gene: .; CDR3aa: CASSSGGQGITQYF
abundance: once; v_gene: TRBV4-1; d_gene: TRBD2; CDR3aa: CASSQDRGLETQYF
abundance: .; v_gene: TRBV27; d_gene: .; CDR3aa: CASSLEGIYNEQFF
abundance: .; v_gene: TRBV4-1; d_gene: .; CDR3aa: CASSQVGATNYGYTF
abundance: .; v_gene: TRBV14; d_gene: TRBD2; CDR3aa: CASSQDRVLAGRDTQYF
abundance: .; v_gene: TRBV25-1; d_gene: .; CDR3aa: CATNVGGGYTF